These 24 T cell receptor beta chains came from one sample sequenced in a study of T cell repertoires in cytomegalovirus infection. One entry per CDR3 protein, called by TCRdb with MiXCR from the reads. The sample lists a few hundred thousand distinct CDR3 sequences, more than 8% occurring once. Sequenced input: PBMCs. Source of these receptors: a human donor in good health (CMV status not recorded). Some clones in this sample may be carry-over from other donors' samples.

Ten or more counts support this clonotype. The genes are TRBV6-2 or TRBV6-3 and TRBJ2-1; 11 nucleotides align to TRBD2. CDR3 length equals 16 residues. J was trimmed by 10 bases and V by 0 bases; bases with no gene match: 8. The V gene's germline CDR1 is MNHEY and CDR2 SVGEGT. The CDR3 DNA reads as TGTGCCAGCAGTTACTCTGCTAGCGGGGGGAATTTCGAGCAGTTCTTC. It specifies CASSYSASGGNFEQFF.

This clonotype was seen a few times. The CDR3 coding sequence is TGTGCCAGCAGTTTCTCCCAGCGGGAGGTCCCCTACGAGCAGTACTTC. Translating it yields CASSFSQREVPYEQYF. The rearrangement uses TRBV27 and TRBJ2-7; 9 positions agree with TRBD2. This CDR3 is 16 amino acids long. V shed 3 bases and J 2 bases; nucleotides not matched to a gene: 8. The germline gives CDR1 MNHEY, CDR2 SMNVEV (reference sequence).

This clonotype turned up a few times. The chain is built from TRBV6-8 and TRBJ1-4; D possibly corresponds to TRBD1 (5 bases). V gave up 4 bases and J gave up 5 bases, with 11 bases separating them. The CDR3 runs 14 residues. In germline, CDR1 is MNHGY, CDR2 SAAAGT. In DNA, the CDR3 is TGTGCCAGCAGTTTCAGACAGAAAAATGAAAAACTGTTTTTT. Amino acid sequence: CASSFRQKNEKLFF.

This clonotype was observed at least ten times. The genes are TRBV7-2 and TRBJ2-2, with TRBD2 matching 11 bases. CDR3 length: 19 residues. V shed 3 bases, J shed 0 bases, and the junction held 9 bases outside the gene matches. CDR1 SGHTA and CDR2 FQGNSA come from the germline V gene. CDR3 in amino acids: CASSLGGLAEAANTGELFF. Here the CDR3 DNA reads TGTGCCAGCAGCTTGGGGGGACTAGCGGAAGCCGCGAACACCGGGGAGCTGTTTTTT.

This clonotype was detected only once. The CDR3 is CASSVADLTGELFF. DNA for the CDR3: TGTGCCAGCAGTGTGGCGGATTTAACCGGGGAGCTGTTTTTT. This sequence joins TRBV2 and TRBJ2-2; D gene unclear. The CDR3 is 14 amino acids. The germline V gene has CDR1 SNHLY and CDR2 FYNNEI. Trimming stripped 4 bases from V and 5 bases from J, with 11 bases between.

This clonotype occurred many times. The chain links TRBV7-9 to TRBJ2-5, with 7 bases that match TRBD1. Looked up from germline, CDR1 is SEHNR and CDR2 is FQNEAQ (reference sequence). The length of the CDR3 is 14 residues. J was trimmed by 4 bases and V by 5 bases; bases with no gene match: 7. CDR3 protein: CASSRGQTGETQYF. For the CDR3, the DNA is TGTGCCAGCAGCAGGGGACAGACCGGAGAGACCCAGTACTTC.

This clonotype showed up just a few times. One base away lies a much larger clone, so this may be a sequencing read error. The chain employs TRBV6-1 and TRBJ2-1; 9 bases are a match to TRBD2. Unmatched junction bases numbered 16, after V lost 7 bases and J lost 0 bases. The CDR3 length is 19 residues. The germline CDR1 and CDR2 sequences are MNHNS and SASEGT. The CDR3 protein is CASTTGYSGRRSSYNEQFF. In DNA, the CDR3 is TGTGCCAGCACCACTGGCTATAGCGGGAGAAGAAGCTCCTACAATGAGCAGTTCTTC.

The chain has TRBV28 and TRBJ2-1; 7 bases fit TRBD2. The ends lost 7 bases at V and 6 bases at J; junction bases unmatched: 12. Germline assignment: CDR1 MDHEN and CDR2 SYDVKM. There are 15 residues in the CDR3. This CDR3 reads CASNLVSGQVNEQFF. CDR3 bases: TGTGCCAGCAATCTCGTTAGCGGGCAGGTCAATGAGCAGTTCTTC.

This clonotype was observed at least ten times. The junction does not match germline at one end; this may be a read error. The V and J genes are TRBV7-7 and TRBJ2-2; D may match TRBD1 or TRBD2 (5 bases each). Germline V gene lookup returns CDR1 SSHAT and CDR2 FNYEAQ (reference sequence). This CDR3 has 13 residues. The CDR3 sequence: CASSWDASGELFF. In nucleotides, the CDR3 is TGTGCTAGCAGCTGGGACGCTTCCGGGGAGCTGTTTTTT.

This clonotype was seen at least ten times. Mismatch with germline at one junction end may stem from a read error. This chain joins TRBV7-9 and TRBJ2-3; D is unresolved. The CDR3 contains 13 residues. Per the germline V gene, CDR1 is SEHNR and CDR2 is FQNEAQ (reference sequence). CDR3 region: CASSSFANFSPTF. In DNA form, the CDR3 reads TGTGCCAGCAGCTCGTTTGCAAACTTTTCTCCGACCTTT.

Worth noting for this clonotype: The germline gene is not matched at one end of the junction; a read error may be the cause. The chain employs TRBV19 and TRBJ2-7; 7 positions agree with TRBD2. Germline CDR1 reads LNHDA; CDR2 reads SQIVND (reference sequence). The CDR3 spans 13 residues. The CDR3 loop reads CTSSIPGGMEQYF. In DNA form, the CDR3 reads TGTACCAGTAGTATACCGGGAGGCATGGAGCAGTACTTC.

The V gene is TRBV7-2, the J gene TRBJ1-4, with D unclear. The CDR3 consists of 13 residues. The ends were cut back, 3 bases at V and 5 bases at J, with 7 bases in the middle. CDR1 and CDR2 from the germline V gene are SGHTA and FQGNSA. The CDR3 region is CASSFGLNEKLFF. The CDR3 coding sequence is TGTGCCAGCAGCTTTGGGCTAAATGAAAAACTGTTTTTT.

This clonotype was seen ten or more times. V usage is TRBV29-1 and J usage is TRBJ2-1; 9 bases are a match to TRBD1. Germline V lookup: CDR1 SQVTM, CDR2 ANQGSEA. Trimming at V came to 7 bases and at J to 8 bases, leaving 6 bases not matched to a gene. This CDR3 region has 12 residues. CDR3 residues: CSAYRDRDEQFF. In nucleotides, the CDR3 is TGCAGCGCCTACCGGGACAGGGATGAGCAGTTCTTC.

This clonotype showed up many times. The gene calls are TRBV19 and TRBJ2-7, with 7 bases matching TRBD1. Germline V gives CDR1 LNHDA, CDR2 SQIVND (reference sequence). The ends lost 2 bases at V and 0 bases at J; junction bases unmatched: 4. This CDR3 is 15 amino acids long. Here the CDR3 reads CASSIFTGDSYEQYF. CDR3 DNA: TGTGCCAGTAGTATATTTACAGGGGACTCCTACGAGCAGTACTTC. Full variable domain (rest looked up from reference TRBV19 and TRBJ2-7): DGGITQSPKYLFRKEGQNVTLSCEQNLNHDAMYWYRQDPGQGLRLIYYSQIVNDFQKGDIAEGYSVSREKKESFPLTVTSAQKNPTAFYLCASSIFTGDSYEQYFGPGTRLTVT.

The V and J genes are TRBV20-1 and TRBJ1-2; 8 bases map to TRBD1. Per the germline V gene, CDR1 is DFQATT and CDR2 is SNEGSKA (reference sequence). After removal of 1 base from V and 5 bases from J, the junction contained 12 bases not matched to a gene. This CDR3 has 16 residues. The CDR3 nucleotides read TGCAGTGCTAGAGGGAGGACAGGGAGGTTGGAGTATGGCTACACCTTC. It yields the protein CSARGRTGRLEYGYTF.

DNA of the CDR3: TGTGCCAGCGGGAGGGGGGAAGAGACCCAGTACTTC. This gives the protein CASGRGEETQYF. The chain uses TRBV12-3 or TRBV12-4 and TRBJ2-5, with a tentative D call TRBD2 (7 bases). The V end was cut by 8 bases, the J end by 3 bases, with 10 bases between. This CDR3 contains 12 residues.

V usage is TRBV11-3 and J usage is TRBJ2-7, with D perhaps given as TRBD1 or TRBD2 (6 bases each). The germline CDR1 and CDR2 sequences are SGHNT and YENEEA. This CDR3 region has 18 residues. Deletions cut 2 bases from V and 2 bases from J, with 22 bases between. The CDR3 DNA sequence: TGTGCCAGCAGCTTAAATGTAGTAGCGGACAGTCGTACCTACGAGCAGTACTTC. This translates into CASSLNVVADSRTYEQYF.

This clonotype has ten or more counts. The chain joins TRBV28 to TRBJ2-7; D unresolved. The V gene lost 4 bases and the J gene lost 3 bases, with 13 bases spanning the gap. Germline V CDR1 and CDR2: MDHEN, SYDVKM. This CDR3 has 14 residues. CDR3 bases: TGTGCCAGCAGTTCAAGAGCTTTCGGCTACGAGCAGTACTTC. Translation gives CASSSRAFGYEQYF. The full variable domain, rest sourced from reference TRBV28 and TRBJ2-7, is DVKVTQSSRYLVKRTGEKVFLECVQDMDHENMFWYRQDPGLGLRLIYFSYDVKMKEKGDIPEGYSVSREKKERFSLILESASTNQTSMYLCASSSRAFGYEQYFGPGTRLTVT.

V is TRBV28 and J is TRBJ1-4; D remains unclear. Germline loops: CDR1 MDHEN, CDR2 SYDVKM. Between the trimmed V and J ends, which lost 3 bases and 8 bases, there was a span of 13 bases. This CDR3 has 14 amino acids. DNA of the CDR3: TGTGCCAGCAGTTTCGGCGGGCGCCCGGAAAAACTGTTTTTT. Its translation is CASSFGGRPEKLFF.

This clonotype was counted many times. This chain links TRBV7-2 with TRBJ1-2; 11 bases are shared with TRBD1. The CDR3 contains 15 residues. The junction had 10 bases not matched to a gene; V was cut back by 5 bases and J by 8 bases. Germline V gene lookup returns CDR1 SGHTA and CDR2 FQGNSA. The CDR3 DNA reads as TGTGCCAGCAGCCCTGGGACAGGGGGGACGTGGGGCTACACCTTC. Amino acids: CASSPGTGGTWGYTF.

This clonotype appeared a few times. A much larger clone sits a single nucleotide away, making a read error possible. The chain carries TRBV4-2 and TRBJ1-6; D possibly corresponds to TRBD1 (5 bases). Trimming removed 3 bases from V and 0 bases from J, with 9 bases in between. Germline-derived CDR1 and CDR2 are LGHNA and YNFKEQ. The CDR3 is made up of 16 amino acids. DNA of the CDR3: TGTGCCAGCAGCCAGGGACGGAGCTCCTATAATTCACCCCTCCACTTT. It yields the protein CASSQGRSSYNSPLHF.

V and J are TRBV4-2 and TRBJ2-7; D is perhaps TRBD1 (6 bases). The V gene's germline CDR1 is LGHNA and CDR2 YNFKEQ. CDR3 length: 13 residues. The ends were cut back, 7 bases at V and 1 base at J, with 11 bases in the middle. Written as DNA, the CDR3 is TGTGCCAGCATGGGCCAGGGGTCCTACGAGCAGTACTTC. Translation gives CASMGQGSYEQYF.

At least ten counts were recorded for this clonotype. The chain has TRBV6-1 and TRBJ1-2; D gene unclear. Between the trimmed V and J ends, which lost 6 bases and 3 bases, there was a span of 14 bases. Germline loops: CDR1 MNHNS, CDR2 SASEGT. The CDR3 spans 14 residues. In DNA, the CDR3 is TGTGCCAGCAGCAAGTTGGAGATATACTATGGCTACACCTTC. Translation gives CASSKLEIYYGYTF.

The chain has TRBV15 and TRBJ2-2, with TRBD1 matching 10 bases. The ends lost 2 bases at V and 5 bases at J; junction bases unmatched: 5. Germline assignment: CDR1 LNHNV and CDR2 YYDKDF (reference sequence). The CDR3 has 16 residues. This CDR3 is CATSRMGQGKTGELFF. The DNA of the CDR3 is TGTGCCACCAGCAGAATGGGACAGGGGAAGACCGGGGAGCTGTTTTTT. Full variable domain (missing parts from reference TRBV15 and TRBJ2-2): DAMVIQNPRYQVTQFGKPVTLSCSQTLNHNVMYWYQQKSSQAPKLLFHYYDKDFNNEADTPDNFQSRRPNTSFCFLDIRSPGLGDTAMYLCATSRMGQGKTGELFFGEGSRLTVL.